These 30 T cell receptor beta chains share one sample of origin, sequenced in a study of control samples from healthy donors and cancer patients (dated by TCRdb to 2020 to 2022). Library preparation used the immunoSEQ multiplex PCR assay. In TCRdb, the immuneACCESS table is reduced to in-frame sequences with V and J assigned. These tables do not hold every clone; where another copy was compared, an unresolved V gene accounts for under half, and the others remain unexplained. The table for this sample lists about 170,000 clones; roughly 90% of them were counted only once. The ten largest clones capture 12% of the sample. Sequenced material: blood. The receptors come from a man in his thirties or forties in good health.

CDR3 protein: CASSSLLSGETQYF. The CDR3 DNA is TGCGCCAGCAGCTCCTTATTGTCAGGGGAGACCCAGTACTTC. The chain links TRBV5-1 to TRBJ2-5; D may be TRBD1 (5 bases). Germline CDR1 reads SGHRS; CDR2 reads YFSETQ. The germline V and J ends were trimmed by 3 bases and 5 bases, with 14 bases remaining between them. The CDR3 spans 14 residues.

This clone came up a few times. This chain links TRBV7-9 with TRBJ2-7; TRBD2 agrees at 12 bases. V was clipped by 1 base and J by 9 bases; unmatched bases: 7. CDR3 length equals 15 residues. Germline-derived CDR1 and CDR2 are SEHNR and FQNEAQ (reference sequence). DNA of the CDR3: TGTGCCAGCAGCTTAGGGTCTAGCGGGAGGGATGGGCAGTACTTC. Protein: CASSLGSSGRDGQYF.

V and J are TRBV19 and TRBJ1-2; a weak D match, TRBD1 (6 bases). The length of the CDR3 is 13 residues. Germline V gene data show CDR1 as LNHDA and CDR2 as SQIVND (reference sequence). Trimming took 3 bases from V and 9 from J, leaving 14 bases between them. The CDR3: CASSMPRQGCYTF. CDR3 coding DNA: TGTGCCAGTAGTATGCCCCGGCAGGGGTGCTACACCTTC.

The rearrangement joins TRBV11-1 to TRBJ1-1; D is unresolved. CDR3 length equals 14 residues. The germline V gene encodes CDR1 SGHAT and CDR2 FQDESV (reference sequence). V lost 4 bases to trimming and J lost 8 bases, with 17 bases between them. The CDR3: CASSSGRRVQEAFF. CDR3 DNA sequence: TGTGCCAGCAGCTCTGGACGGCGCGTCCAAGAAGCTTTCTTT.

This clone was seen a single time. V gene TRBV10-3 combines with J gene TRBJ2-7, with TRBD2 as a possible D gene (6 bases). From germline, CDR1 is ENHRY and CDR2 SYGVKD. CDR3 length: 13 residues. The V gene lost 11 bases and the J gene lost 3 bases, with 17 bases spanning the gap. The CDR3 here is CAVTGTERYEQYF. As DNA, the CDR3 is TGTGCCGTAACCGGGACTGAACGCTACGAGCAGTACTTC.

The gene calls are TRBV7-9 and TRBJ1-1, with a weak D call TRBD1 (5 bases). This CDR3 region has 14 residues. Per germline, CDR1 SEHNR and CDR2 FQNEAQ (reference sequence). V lost 6 bases, J lost 10 bases, and 21 bases lay in between. CDR3 DNA: TGTGCCAGCAGTTCACCGGACAATTCTACTACAGCTTTCTTT. Translated, it gives CASSSPDNSTTAFF.

The V and J genes are TRBV5-1 and TRBJ2-1; TRBD2 is a possible D gene (6 bases). Germline V gene sequence: CDR1 SGHRS, CDR2 YFSETQ. The V end lost 0 bases, the J end lost 2 bases, and 18 bases lay between the germline ends. The CDR3 contains 18 residues. CDR3 loop: CASSLERPPGDPYNEQFF. The DNA for the CDR3 is TGCGCCAGCAGCTTGGAACGTCCCCCGGGGGATCCCTACAATGAGCAGTTCTTC. Variable domain in full (rest from reference TRBV5-1 and TRBJ2-1): KAGVTQTPRYLIKTRGQQVTLSCSPISGHRSVSWYQQTPGQGLQFLFEYFSETQRNKGNFPGRFSGRQFSNSRSEMNVSTLELGDSALYLCASSLERPPGDPYNEQFFGPGTRLTVL.

The chain couples TRBV24-1 to TRBJ1-1, with a tentative D call TRBD1 (5 bases). This CDR3 is 15 amino acids long. Germline CDR1 is KGHDR and CDR2 is SFDVKD. The germline V and J ends were trimmed by 7 bases and 3 bases, with 17 bases remaining between them. The CDR3 DNA sequence: TGTGCCACCAGATCAAATCAGGGAGCGGACACTGAAGCTTTCTTT. Protein product: CATRSNQGADTEAFF.

This sequence joins TRBV18 and TRBJ1-5; D uncertain. The CDR3 length is 14 residues. Deletions cut 3 bases from V and 7 bases from J, with 13 bases between. Per the germline V gene, CDR1 is KGHSH and CDR2 is LQKENI. CDR3 in amino acids: CASSPGLSDQPQHF. The CDR3 DNA reads as TGTGCCAGCTCACCCGGATTATCGGACCAGCCCCAGCATTTT.

This chain joins TRBV19 and TRBJ1-5; 9 bases agree with TRBD1. CDR1 and CDR2 (germline): LNHDA, SQIVND (reference sequence). The CDR3 is 16 residues long. The trim removed 5 bases at V and 4 bases at J, leaving 9 bases unmatched. CDR3 nucleotide sequence: TGTGCCAGTAGTGTGGAAGCGGGACAGGGTAATCAGCCCCAGCATTTT. Translation gives CASSVEAGQGNQPQHF.

The chain joins TRBV28 to TRBJ1-5, with D possibly matching TRBD1 (5 bases). The CDR3 runs to 12 residues. The V gene lost 8 bases and the J gene lost 7 bases, with 12 bases spanning the gap. CDR1 is MDHEN and CDR2 is SYDVKM in the germline V gene. The CDR3: CASDSPDQPQHF. The DNA of the CDR3 is TGTGCCAGCGACAGCCCGGACCAGCCCCAGCATTTT.

This chain uses TRBV3-1 (or the pseudogene TRBV3-2) with TRBJ1-5, with D unclear. CDR1 and CDR2 (germline): LGHDT, YNNKEL (reference sequence). V lost 1 base and J 2 bases, leaving 15 bases between the germline ends. The CDR3 contains 17 residues. CDR3 region: CASSQGGGVTGNQPQHF. CDR3 bases: TGTGCCAGCAGCCAAGGAGGCGGAGTCACAGGCAATCAGCCCCAGCATTTT.

This chain connects TRBV7-2 to TRBJ2-7; 8 bases are shared with TRBD2. This CDR3 has 14 residues. Germline V gives CDR1 SGHTA, CDR2 FQGNSA. The V gene end was trimmed by 6 bases and the J gene end by 6 bases; junction bases not matched to a gene: 10. The CDR3 sequence is CASSRIGGASEQYF. CDR3 nucleotides: TGTGCCAGCAGTCGCATCGGGGGGGCCTCCGAGCAGTACTTC. The whole variable domain, remainder taken from reference TRBV7-2 and TRBJ2-7, is GAGVSQSPSNKVTEKGKDVELRCDPISGHTALYWYRQSLGQGLEFLIYFQGNSAPDKSGLPSDRFSAERTGGSVSTLTIQRTQQEDSAVYLCASSRIGGASEQYFGPGTRLTVT.

V is TRBV27 and J is TRBJ1-1, with D perhaps matching TRBD1 (6 bases). Germline values: CDR1 MNHEY, CDR2 SMNVEV (reference sequence). V gave up 3 bases and J gave up 0 bases, with 11 bases separating them. The CDR3 totals 15 residues. CDR3 region: CASSFRTEVNTEAFF. CDR3 bases: TGTGCCAGCAGTTTTCGGACAGAAGTGAACACTGAAGCTTTCTTT.

The V gene is TRBV3-1 (or the pseudogene TRBV3-2), the J gene TRBJ2-1; D not certain. Germline CDR1 and CDR2: LGHDT and YNNKEL (reference sequence). Trimming pared 4 bases from V and 15 bases from J, leaving 16 bases between. The CDR3 runs to 12 residues. CDR3 DNA sequence: TGTGCCAGCAGCCGTTTTACGTACCGTGTGTTCTTC. The encoded protein is CASSRFTYRVFF.

The chain employs TRBV30 and TRBJ2-5; either TRBD1 or TRBD2 may fit D (6 bases each). The CDR3 spans 15 residues. Germline lookup yields CDR1 GTSNPN and CDR2 SVGIG (reference sequence). Trimming removed 5 bases at V and 5 bases at J, with 21 bases between. This chain's CDR3 is CAWDQGYRAGETQYF. Here the CDR3 DNA reads TGTGCCTGGGATCAGGGGTATCGGGCGGGGGAGACCCAGTACTTC.

V is TRBV27 and J is TRBJ2-7; TRBD1 matches 9 bases. The V segment lost 5 bases and the J segment 2 bases; nucleotides outside the gene matches: 10. CDR3 length: 16 residues. Per the germline V gene, CDR1 is MNHEY and CDR2 is SMNVEV (reference sequence). The CDR3 protein is CASSAPPGQGPYEQYF. In DNA form, the CDR3 reads TGTGCCAGCAGTGCTCCCCCGGGACAGGGTCCCTACGAGCAGTACTTC.

The J gene is TRBJ2-3, the V gene TRBV10-3; D may be TRBD2 (6 bases). CDR1 and CDR2 (germline): ENHRY, SYGVKD. Between the trimmed V and J ends, which lost 10 bases and 1 base, there was a span of 15 bases. This CDR3 is built from 14 residues. The CDR3 is CATWDSRGTDTQYF. CDR3 in DNA: TGTGCCACCTGGGACTCCCGCGGCACAGATACGCAGTATTTT.

This rearrangement joins TRBV6-6 to TRBJ2-2; 12 bases agree with TRBD2. Losses at the gene ends were 7 bases for V and 0 bases for J; bases not matched to a gene: 15. The CDR3 is made up of 20 amino acids. The germline gives CDR1 MNHNY, CDR2 SVGAGI (reference sequence). DNA for the CDR3: TGTGCCAGCACCTATACCGGACTAGCGGGATCGTTCGCGAACACCGGGGAGCTGTTTTTT. Protein sequence: CASTYTGLAGSFANTGELFF.

The rearrangement links TRBV7-8 to TRBJ1-1; 8 bases agree with TRBD1. This CDR3 is built from 11 residues. From germline, CDR1 is SGHVS and CDR2 FQNEAQ. With V trimmed by 4 bases and J by 11 bases, 3 bases remained unmatched. DNA of the CDR3: TGTGCCAGCAGCTCACAGGGGGTGGCTTTCTTT. The encoded protein is CASSSQGVAFF.

This sequence joins TRBV28 and TRBJ1-2, with D perhaps matching TRBD1 (5 bases). Per the germline V gene, CDR1 is MDHEN and CDR2 is SYDVKM. V lost 6 bases to trimming and J lost 7 bases, with 15 bases between them. The CDR3 extends over 13 amino acids. The CDR3 sequence is CASRSGTGGGYTF. Here the CDR3 DNA reads TGTGCCAGCAGATCTGGGACCGGCGGTGGCTACACCTTC.

The chain is built from TRBV6-5 and TRBJ1-4, with D possibly TRBD1 on 5 matching bases. Germline V gene lookup returns CDR1 MNHEY and CDR2 SVGAGI. The length of the CDR3 is 14 residues. V was pared by 7 bases and J by 5 bases, with 14 bases between. The chain's CDR3 is CASKSGTKNEKLFF. The CDR3, as DNA: TGTGCCAGCAAATCCGGGACGAAGAATGAAAAACTGTTTTTT.

The chain carries TRBV7-9 and TRBJ1-1; D remains ambiguous. Germline-derived CDR1 and CDR2 are SEHNR and FQNEAQ (reference sequence). This CDR3 spans 11 amino acids. V was shortened by 7 bases and J by 5 bases, with 8 bases between the two germline ends. The CDR3 DNA sequence: TGTGCCAGCAATACAAATACTGAAGCTTTCTTT. Its protein is CASNTNTEAFF.

The chain employs TRBV7-9 and TRBJ1-1; 8 nucleotides align to TRBD1. Germline lookup yields CDR1 SEHNR and CDR2 FQNEAQ (reference sequence). The CDR3 loop spans 14 amino acids. V trimming: 5 bases; J trimming: 6 bases; junction bases outside the gene matches: 8. The DNA for the CDR3 is TGTGCCAGCAGCCTCCAGGGGGCAGTGGCTGAAGCTTTCTTT. Its translation: CASSLQGAVAEAFF.

This chain joins TRBV3-1 (or the pseudogene TRBV3-2) and TRBJ2-3; 7 bases fit TRBD1. The CDR3 runs 15 residues. V lost 2 bases and J lost 0; bases outside the gene matches: 2. The V gene's germline CDR1 is LGHDT and CDR2 YNNKEL (reference sequence). CDR3 residues: CASSQRGPSTDTQYF. In DNA, the CDR3 is TGTGCCAGCAGCCAAAGGGGGCCGAGCACAGATACGCAGTATTTT.

V is TRBV14 and J is TRBJ2-2, with D perhaps given as TRBD1 or TRBD2 (5 bases each). V was clipped by 3 bases and J by 4 bases, with 15 bases between them. This CDR3 spans 16 amino acids. Germline V gene data show CDR1 as SGHDN and CDR2 as FVKESK. The CDR3: CASSHGAGTTTGELFF. The CDR3 coding sequence is TGTGCCAGCAGCCATGGAGCAGGGACGACCACCGGGGAGCTGTTTTTT.

This rearrangement joins TRBV14 to TRBJ2-5, with 9 positions matching TRBD2. The CDR3 is made up of 17 amino acids. Germline lookup yields CDR1 SGHDN and CDR2 FVKESK. J lost 1 base, V lost 4 bases, and 10 bases had no gene match. DNA of the CDR3: TGTGCCAGCAGCCCCCTTGGGAGGACTAGCGCCCAAGAGACCCAGTACTTC. Translation: CASSPLGRTSAQETQYF.

This clone has more than one count but fewer than ten. This chain uses TRBV6-5 with TRBJ1-4; 7 bases are a match to TRBD1. CDR1 MNHEY and CDR2 SVGAGI come from the germline V gene. The CDR3 has 14 amino acids. Trimming at V came to 7 bases and at J to 1 base, leaving 3 bases not matched to a gene. The CDR3 reads CASTPGGTNEKLFF. The CDR3 coding sequence is TGTGCCAGCACCCCAGGGGGAACTAATGAAAAACTGTTTTTT.

V is TRBV5-3 and J is TRBJ2-7; D is unresolved. TRBV5-3 has ORF status, its function being uncertain. The V end was cut by 0 bases, the J end by 5 bases, with 6 bases between. This CDR3 has 12 residues. CDR3 sequence reads: CARSLVRDEQYF. CDR3 DNA sequence: TGTGCCAGAAGCTTGGTACGGGACGAGCAGTACTTC.

The V gene is TRBV2, the J gene TRBJ1-5, with D unresolved. The CDR3 runs 14 residues. CDR1 SNHLY and CDR2 FYNNEI come from the germline V gene. V dropped 7 bases and J dropped 3 bases, with 13 bases sitting between them. CDR3 loop: CASNLAGDNQPQHF. The DNA of the CDR3 is TGTGCCAGCAATCTCGCAGGTGACAATCAGCCCCAGCATTTT.